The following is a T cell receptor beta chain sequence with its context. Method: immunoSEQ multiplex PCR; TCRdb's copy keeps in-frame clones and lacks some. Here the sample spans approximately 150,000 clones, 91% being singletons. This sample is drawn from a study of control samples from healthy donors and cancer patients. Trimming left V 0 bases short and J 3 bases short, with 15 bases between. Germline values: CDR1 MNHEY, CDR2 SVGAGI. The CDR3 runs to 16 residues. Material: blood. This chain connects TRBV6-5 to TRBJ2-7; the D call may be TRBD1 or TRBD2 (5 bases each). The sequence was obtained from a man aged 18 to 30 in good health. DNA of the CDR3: TGTGCCAGCAGTTACTCGGGGGAGATCTTGATCTACGAGCAGTACTTC. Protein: CASSYSGEILIYEQYF.